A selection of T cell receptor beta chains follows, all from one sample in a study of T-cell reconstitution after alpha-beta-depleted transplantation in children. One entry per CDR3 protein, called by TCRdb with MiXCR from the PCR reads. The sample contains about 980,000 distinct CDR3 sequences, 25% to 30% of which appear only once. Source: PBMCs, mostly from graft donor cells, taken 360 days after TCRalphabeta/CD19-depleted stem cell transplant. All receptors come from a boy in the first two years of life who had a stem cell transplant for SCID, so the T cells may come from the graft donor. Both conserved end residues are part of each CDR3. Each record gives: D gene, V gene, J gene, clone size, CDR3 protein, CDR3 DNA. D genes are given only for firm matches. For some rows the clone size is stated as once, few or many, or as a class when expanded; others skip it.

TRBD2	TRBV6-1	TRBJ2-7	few	CASRGLAGNQNEQYF	TGTGCCAGCAGGGGACTAGCGGGGAATCAGAACGAGCAGTACTTC
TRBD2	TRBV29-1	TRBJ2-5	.	CSVVERGARETQYF	TGCAGCGTTGTCGAGCGGGGGGCGCGAGAGACCCAGTACTTC
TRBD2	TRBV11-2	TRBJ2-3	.	CASRTGLAGTDTQYF	TGTGCCAGCAGGACGGGACTAGCGGGGACAGATACGCAGTATTTT
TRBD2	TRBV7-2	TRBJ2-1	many	CASSRTSASYNEQFF	TGTGCCAGCAGTCGTACTAGCGCCTCGTACAATGAGCAGTTCTTC
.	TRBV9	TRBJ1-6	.	CASSVGGGVRKDPLHF	TGTGCCAGCAGCGTAGGAGGTGGGGTCAGAAAGGATCCCCTCCACTTT
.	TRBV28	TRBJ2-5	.	CASSLAGWKGGQETQYF	TGTGCCAGCAGTTTAGCAGGGTGGAAGGGTGGCCAAGAGACCCAGTACTTC
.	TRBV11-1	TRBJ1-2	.	CASILADGKGGYTF	TGTGCCAGCATCTTAGCGGATGGGAAAGGAGGCTACACCTTC
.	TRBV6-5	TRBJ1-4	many	CASSYEGGRKLFF	TGTGCCAGCAGTTACGAAGGGGGTAGAAAACTGTTTTTT
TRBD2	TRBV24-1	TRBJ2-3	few	CATSDYGEGADTQYF	TGTGCCACCAGTGATTACGGGGAGGGAGCAGATACGCAGTATTTT
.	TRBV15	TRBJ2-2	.	CATSRDRGRAANTGELFF	TGTGCCACCAGCAGAGACCGGGGGCGGGCCGCGAACACCGGGGAGCTGTTTTTT
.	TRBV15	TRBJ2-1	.	CATSRETSIHEQFF	TGTGCCACCAGCAGAGAGACTAGTATCCATGAGCAGTTCTTC
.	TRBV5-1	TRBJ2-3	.	CASSHAEADTQYF	TGCGCCAGCAGCCATGCGGAGGCAGATACGCAGTATTTT
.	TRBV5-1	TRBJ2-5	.	CASSPYTFETQYF	TGCGCCAGCAGCCCCTACACGTTCGAGACCCAGTACTTC
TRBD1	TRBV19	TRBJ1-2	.	CASNERTGGTGYYGYTF	TGTGCCAGTAACGAAAGGACAGGGGGGACCGGGTACTATGGCTACACCTTC
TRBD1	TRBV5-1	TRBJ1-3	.	CASSSTGTGKNTIYF	TGCGCCAGCAGCTCTACGGGGACAGGGAAAAACACCATATATTTT
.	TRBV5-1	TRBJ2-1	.	CASSPGTYSSYNEQFF	TGCGCCAGCAGTCCCGGGACTTATAGCTCCTACAATGAGCAGTTCTTC
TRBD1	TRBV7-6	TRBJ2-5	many	CASSPSTGNQQETQYF	TGTGCCAGCAGCCCCTCGACAGGGAACCAACAAGAGACCCAGTACTTC
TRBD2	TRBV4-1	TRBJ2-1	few	CASSQKRGSDEQFF	TGCGCCAGCAGCCAGAAGCGGGGGTCCGATGAGCAGTTCTTC
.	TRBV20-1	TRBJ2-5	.	CSARQGGGETQYF	TGCAGTGCTAGACAAGGGGGGGGAGAGACCCAGTACTTC